This TCR beta chain came from a study of blood T cell repertoires in COVID-19. TCRdb keeps only in-frame clones here, not all; method: immunoSEQ multiplex PCR. The sample shows 160,000 or so clones, over 70% of them seen only once. CDR1 is SGHRS and CDR2 is YFSETQ in the germline V gene. The J segment lost 4 bases and the V segment lost 4 bases, leaving 7 bases of the junction unmatched. The CDR3 spans 16 residues. This clone ranks as medium-sized. This receptor was taken from a woman aged 55-70 years who had recovered from COVID-19. Material: PBMCs or T cells enriched from blood (not recorded which). This chain links TRBV5-1 with TRBJ2-6; 8 nucleotides match TRBD1. The chain's CDR3 is CASSPRGLGGANVLTF. In nucleotides, the CDR3 is TGCGCCAGCAGCCCCAGGGGGCTTGGGGGGGCCAACGTCCTGACTTTC.